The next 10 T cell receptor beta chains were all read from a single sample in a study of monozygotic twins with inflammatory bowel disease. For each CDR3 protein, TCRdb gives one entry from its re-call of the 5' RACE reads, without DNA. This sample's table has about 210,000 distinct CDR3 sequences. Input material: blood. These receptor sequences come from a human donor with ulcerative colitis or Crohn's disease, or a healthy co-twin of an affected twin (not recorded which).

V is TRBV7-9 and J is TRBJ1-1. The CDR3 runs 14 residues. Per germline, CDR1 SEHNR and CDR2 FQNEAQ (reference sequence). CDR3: CASSLVSGSTEAFF.

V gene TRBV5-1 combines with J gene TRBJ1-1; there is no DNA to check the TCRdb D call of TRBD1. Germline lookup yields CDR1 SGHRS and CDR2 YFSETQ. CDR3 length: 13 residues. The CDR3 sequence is CASSLQGNQEAFF.

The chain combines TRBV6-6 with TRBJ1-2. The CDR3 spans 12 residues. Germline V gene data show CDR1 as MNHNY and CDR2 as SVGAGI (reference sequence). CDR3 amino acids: CASGWGKGGYTF.

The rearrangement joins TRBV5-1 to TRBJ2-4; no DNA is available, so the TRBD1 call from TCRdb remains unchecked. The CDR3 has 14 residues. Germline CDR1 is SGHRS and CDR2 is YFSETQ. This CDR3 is CASSLGDRGNIQYF.

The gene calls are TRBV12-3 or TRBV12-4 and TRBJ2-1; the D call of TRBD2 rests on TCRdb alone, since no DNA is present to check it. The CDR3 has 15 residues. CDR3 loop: CASSFRGGKKDEQFF.

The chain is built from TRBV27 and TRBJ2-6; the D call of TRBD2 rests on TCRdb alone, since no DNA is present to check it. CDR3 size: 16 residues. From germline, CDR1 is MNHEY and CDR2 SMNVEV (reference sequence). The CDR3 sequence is CASSFQGPSGANVLTF. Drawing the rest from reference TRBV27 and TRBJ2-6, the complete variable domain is EAQVTQNPRYLITVTGKKLTVTCSQNMNHEYMSWYRQDPGLGLRQIYYSMNVEVTDKGDVPEGYKVSRKEKRNFPLILESPSPNQTSLYFCASSFQGPSGANVLTFGAGSRLTVL.

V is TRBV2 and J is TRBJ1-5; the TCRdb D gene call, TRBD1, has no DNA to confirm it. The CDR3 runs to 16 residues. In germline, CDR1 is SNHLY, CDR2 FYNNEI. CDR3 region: CASNPTGGWGNQPQHF. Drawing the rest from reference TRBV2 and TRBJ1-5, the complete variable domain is EPEVTQTPSHQVTQMGQEVILRCVPISNHLYFYWYRQILGQKVEFLVSFYNNEISEKSEIFDDQFSVERPDGSNFTLKIRSTKLEDSAMYFCASNPTGGWGNQPQHFGDGTRLSIL.

Here the CDR3 reads CASSRGQGANTQYF. The V gene is TRBV27, the J gene TRBJ2-3; TCRdb selects TRBD1, and the lack of DNA leaves this call unchecked. There are 14 residues in the CDR3. CDR1 and CDR2 (germline): MNHEY, SMNVEV (reference sequence).

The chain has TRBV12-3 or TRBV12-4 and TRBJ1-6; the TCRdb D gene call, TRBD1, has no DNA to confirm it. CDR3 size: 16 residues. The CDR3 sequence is CASSPSWGGQGRLLHF.

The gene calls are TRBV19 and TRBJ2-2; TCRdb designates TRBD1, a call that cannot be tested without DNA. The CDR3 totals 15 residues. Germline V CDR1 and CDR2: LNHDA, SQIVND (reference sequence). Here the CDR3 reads CASSTPGQNTGELFF. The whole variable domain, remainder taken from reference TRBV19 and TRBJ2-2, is DGGITQSPKYLFRKEGQNVTLSCEQNLNHDAMYWYRQDPGQGLRLIYYSQIVNDFQKGDIAEGYSVSREKKESFPLTVTSAQKNPTAFYLCASSTPGQNTGELFFGEGSRLTVL.